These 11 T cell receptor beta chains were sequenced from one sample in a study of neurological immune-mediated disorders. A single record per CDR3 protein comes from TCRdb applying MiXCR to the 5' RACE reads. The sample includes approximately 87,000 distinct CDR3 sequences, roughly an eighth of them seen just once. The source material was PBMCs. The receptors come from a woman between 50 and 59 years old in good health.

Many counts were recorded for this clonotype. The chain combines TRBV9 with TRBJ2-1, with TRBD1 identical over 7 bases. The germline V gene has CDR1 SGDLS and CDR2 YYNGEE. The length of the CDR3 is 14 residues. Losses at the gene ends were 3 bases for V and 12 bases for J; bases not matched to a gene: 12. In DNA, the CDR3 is TGTGCCAGCAGCGCGGGACAGAATAATGATGGGCAGTTCTTC. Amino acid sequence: CASSAGQNNDGQFF.

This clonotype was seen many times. This chain's CDR3 is CASSFSGRGSYNEQFF. The CDR3 DNA reads as TGCGCCAGCAGCTTTAGCGGGAGGGGTTCCTACAATGAGCAGTTCTTC. V is TRBV5-1 and J is TRBJ2-1; 11 bases align to TRBD2. Unmatched junction bases numbered 2, after V lost 2 bases and J lost 1 base. There are 16 residues in the CDR3. The germline gives CDR1 SGHRS, CDR2 YFSETQ.

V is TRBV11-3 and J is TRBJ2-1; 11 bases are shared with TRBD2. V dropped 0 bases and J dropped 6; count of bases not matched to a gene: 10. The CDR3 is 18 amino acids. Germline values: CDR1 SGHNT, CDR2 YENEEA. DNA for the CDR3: TGTGCCAGCAGCTTAGAGGGGATGGGGACTAGCGGCTCCAATGAGCAGTTCTTC. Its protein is CASSLEGMGTSGSNEQFF.

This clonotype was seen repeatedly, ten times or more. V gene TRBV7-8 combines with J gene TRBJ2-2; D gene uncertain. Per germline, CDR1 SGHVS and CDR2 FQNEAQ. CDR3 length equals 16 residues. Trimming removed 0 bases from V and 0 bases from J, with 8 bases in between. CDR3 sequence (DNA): TGTGCCAGCAGCTTAGCGTTAACTTCGAACACCGGGGAGCTGTTTTTT. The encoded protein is CASSLALTSNTGELFF.

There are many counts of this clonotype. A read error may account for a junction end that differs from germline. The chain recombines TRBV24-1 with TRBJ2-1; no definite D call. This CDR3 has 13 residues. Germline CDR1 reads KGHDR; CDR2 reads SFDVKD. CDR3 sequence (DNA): TGTGCCACCAGTGATCCGTCAAGACCTGAGCGGTTCTTC. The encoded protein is CATSDPSRPERFF.

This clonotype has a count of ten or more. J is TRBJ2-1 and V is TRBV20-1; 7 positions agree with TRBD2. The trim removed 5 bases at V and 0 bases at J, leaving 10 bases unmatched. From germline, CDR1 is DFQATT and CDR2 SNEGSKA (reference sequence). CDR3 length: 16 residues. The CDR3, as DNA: TGCAGTGCTTCACGGGAGGACCGTAGCTCCTACAATGAGCAGTTCTTC. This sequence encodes CSASREDRSSYNEQFF.

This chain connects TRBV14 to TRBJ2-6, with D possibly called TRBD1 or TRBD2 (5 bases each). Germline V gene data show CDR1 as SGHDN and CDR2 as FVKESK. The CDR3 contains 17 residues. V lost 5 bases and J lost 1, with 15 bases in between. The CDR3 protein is CASSEESRGSGANVLTF. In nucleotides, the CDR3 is TGTGCCAGCAGCGAGGAGTCGAGGGGATCTGGGGCCAACGTCCTGACTTTC.

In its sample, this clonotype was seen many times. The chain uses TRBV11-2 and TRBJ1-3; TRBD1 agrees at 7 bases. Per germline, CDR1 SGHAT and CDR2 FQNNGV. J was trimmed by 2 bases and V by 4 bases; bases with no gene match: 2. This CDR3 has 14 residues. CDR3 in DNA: TGTGCCAGCAGCTCAGGGACAGCTGGAAACACCATATATTTT. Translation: CASSSGTAGNTIYF.

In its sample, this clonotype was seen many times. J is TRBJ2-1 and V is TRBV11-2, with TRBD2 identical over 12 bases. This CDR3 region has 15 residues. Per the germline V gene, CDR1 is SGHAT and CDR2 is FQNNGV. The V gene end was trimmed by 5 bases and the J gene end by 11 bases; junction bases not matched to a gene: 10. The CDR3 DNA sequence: TGTGCCAGCAGCGTAGGACTAGCGGGACTGCCCAAGCAGTTCTTC. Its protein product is CASSVGLAGLPKQFF. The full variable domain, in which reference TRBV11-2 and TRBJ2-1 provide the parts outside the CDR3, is EAGVAQSPRYKIIEKRQSVAFWCNPISGHATLYWYQQILGQGPKLLIQFQNNGVVDDSQLPKDRFSAERLKGVDSTLKIQPAKLEDSAVYLCASSVGLAGLPKQFFGPGTRLTVL.

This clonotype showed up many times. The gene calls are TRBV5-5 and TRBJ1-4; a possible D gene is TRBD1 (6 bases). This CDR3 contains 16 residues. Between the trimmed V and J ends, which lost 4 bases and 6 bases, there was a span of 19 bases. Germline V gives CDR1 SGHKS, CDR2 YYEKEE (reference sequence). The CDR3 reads CASSPGGKGDYEKLFF. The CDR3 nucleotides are TGTGCCAGCAGCCCCGGCGGAAAGGGGGACTATGAAAAACTGTTTTTT.

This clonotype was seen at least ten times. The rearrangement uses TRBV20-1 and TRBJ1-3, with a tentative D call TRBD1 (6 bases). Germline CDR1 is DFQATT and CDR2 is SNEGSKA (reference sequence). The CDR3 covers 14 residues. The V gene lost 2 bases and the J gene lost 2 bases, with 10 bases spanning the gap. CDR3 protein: CSARQGLAGNTIYF. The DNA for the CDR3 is TGCAGTGCTAGACAGGGGCTGGCTGGAAACACCATATATTTT.